This is a list of T cell receptor beta chains from one sample in a study of shared clonotypes between healthy human individuals. Sequencing used immunoSEQ multiplex PCR; TCRdb keeps in-frame clones, though not all of them. Here the sample spans roughly 2,500,000 clones, 93% being singletons. The sample consisted of naive CD4+ T cells from PBMCs. Receptor source: a young man in good health. Some clones in this sample may be carry-over from other donors' samples. Each CDR3 is given with its conserved first and last residue. Each record gives: D gene, V gene, J gene, clone size, CDR3 protein, CDR3 DNA. D genes are given only for firm matches. Size is omitted from some rows. Given values are once, few, many or a class for expanded clones.

D gene: TRBD2
V gene: TRBV10-3
J gene: TRBJ2-7
clone size: .
CDR3 protein: CAISLPSGGEQYF
CDR3 DNA: TGTGCCATCAGCCTACCTAGCGGGGGCGAGCAGTACTTC

D gene: .
V gene: TRBV28
J gene: TRBJ1-1
clone size: few
CDR3 protein: CASSLVSTEAFF
CDR3 DNA: TGTGCCAGCAGTTTGGTGAGCACTGAAGCTTTCTTT

D gene: .
V gene: TRBV20-1
J gene: TRBJ2-5
clone size: few
CDR3 protein: CSASRQETQYF
CDR3 DNA: TGCAGTGCTAGTCGGCAAGAGACCCAGTACTTC

D gene: .
V gene: TRBV2
J gene: TRBJ1-2
clone size: .
CDR3 protein: CASSDGTPGYTF
CDR3 DNA: TGTGCCAGCAGTGACGGGACCCCTGGCTACACCTTC

D gene: .
V gene: TRBV5-4
J gene: TRBJ1-1
clone size: .
CDR3 protein: CASSQWTVGNTEAFF
CDR3 DNA: TGTGCCAGCAGCCAATGGACCGTCGGGAACACTGAAGCTTTCTTT

D gene: .
V gene: TRBV6-6
J gene: TRBJ2-3
clone size: .
CDR3 protein: CASNSGLPYTDTQYF
CDR3 DNA: TGTGCCAGCAATTCGGGGTTACCTTACACAGATACGCAGTATTTT

D gene: .
V gene: TRBV6-1
J gene: TRBJ2-1
clone size: .
CDR3 protein: CASSGGENEQFF
CDR3 DNA: TGTGCCAGCAGCGGCGGGGAAAATGAGCAGTTCTTC

D gene: .
V gene: TRBV21-1
J gene: TRBJ2-3
clone size: .
CDR3 protein: CASSKALGGPPTITDTQYF
CDR3 DNA: TGTGCCAGCAGCAAAGCGCTAGGGGGACCCCCGACAATCACAGATACGCAGTATTTT

D gene: .
V gene: TRBV11-2
J gene: TRBJ2-7
clone size: .
CDR3 protein: CASSLDLTEQYF
CDR3 DNA: TGTGCCAGCAGCTTAGATCTAACCGAGCAGTACTTC

D gene: TRBD1
V gene: TRBV27
J gene: TRBJ2-5
clone size: .
CDR3 protein: CASSKLPALRGRKTQYF
CDR3 DNA: TGTGCCAGCAGCAAGTTACCGGCCTTAAGGGGGCGGAAGACCCAGTACTTC

D gene: TRBD2
V gene: TRBV7-3
J gene: TRBJ2-5
clone size: .
CDR3 protein: CASSLKGLAGMSGQETQYF
CDR3 DNA: TGTGCCAGCAGCTTAAAGGGGCTAGCGGGAATGTCGGGTCAAGAGACCCAGTACTTC

D gene: TRBD1
V gene: TRBV7-9
J gene: TRBJ2-3
clone size: .
CDR3 protein: CASSHGTGSTDTQYF
CDR3 DNA: TGTGCCAGCAGCCACGGGACAGGGAGCACAGATACGCAGTATTTT

D gene: .
V gene: TRBV27
J gene: TRBJ1-2
clone size: .
CDR3 protein: CAIPRGYTF
CDR3 DNA: TGTGCCATACCCAGGGGCTACACCTTC

D gene: TRBD1
V gene: TRBV15
J gene: TRBJ2-3
clone size: .
CDR3 protein: CATSREGRGRGDTQYF
CDR3 DNA: TGTGCCACCAGCAGAGAGGGAAGGGGGCGCGGAGATACGCAGTATTTT

D gene: .
V gene: TRBV6-5
J gene: TRBJ2-7
clone size: .
CDR3 protein: CASSYSRGHSYEQYF
CDR3 DNA: TGTGCCAGCAGTTACTCACGGGGCCACTCCTACGAGCAGTACTTC

D gene: .
V gene: TRBV18
J gene: TRBJ1-2
clone size: once
CDR3 protein: CASSTSEVYGYTF
CDR3 DNA: TGTGCCAGCTCAACCAGTGAGGTCTATGGCTACACCTTC

D gene: TRBD1
V gene: TRBV11-2
J gene: TRBJ2-5
clone size: .
CDR3 protein: CASSAWDRASYF
CDR3 DNA: TGTGCCAGCAGCGCATGGGACAGGGCTTCATACTTC

D gene: TRBD2
V gene: TRBV7-3
J gene: TRBJ2-5
clone size: .
CDR3 protein: CASSPMGLAQETQYF
CDR3 DNA: TGTGCCAGCAGCCCTATGGGACTAGCGCAAGAGACCCAGTACTTC

D gene: TRBD1
V gene: TRBV28
J gene: TRBJ1-3
clone size: .
CDR3 protein: CASTSRGWTGGNTIYF
CDR3 DNA: TGTGCCAGCACCTCAAGAGGCTGGACAGGGGGAAACACCATATATTTT

D gene: TRBD1
V gene: TRBV7-9
J gene: TRBJ2-5
clone size: .
CDR3 protein: CASSRGTGRDETQYF
CDR3 DNA: TGTGCCAGCAGCCGAGGGACAGGGAGGGACGAGACCCAGTACTTC